What follows is one T cell receptor beta chain and its context. Its antigen remains unknown. It was CD45RO-negative cells, positively selected for CCR7, that made up naive CD8 cells, with terminally differentiated effector memory CD45RA+ cells excluded. TCRdb keeps only in-frame clones here, not all; method: immunoSEQ multiplex PCR. Here the sample spans around 580,000 clones, 95% to 98% being singletons. The record originates from a study of shared clonotypes between healthy human individuals. Study findings and constraints: Larger estimated richness was generally seen in naive subsets than in memory subsets. Blood was the sole source, and tissue repertoires probably differ. It was observed that about 5% of naive CD4 clonotypes were shared across a few donors.

V was trimmed by 4 bases and J by 3 bases, leaving 13 bases between them. Germline loops: CDR1 SGHTA, CDR2 FQGNSA. The length of the CDR3 is 14 residues. The chain is built from TRBV7-2 and TRBJ2-7, with a tentative D call TRBD2 (5 bases). The source is a man aged 25 to 40 in good health. The source material was naive CD8+ T cells sorted from blood. The CDR3 DNA sequence: TGTGCCAGCAGCTCGGGAACAGTTCGCTACGAGCAGTACTTC. Translated, it gives CASSSGTVRYEQYF.